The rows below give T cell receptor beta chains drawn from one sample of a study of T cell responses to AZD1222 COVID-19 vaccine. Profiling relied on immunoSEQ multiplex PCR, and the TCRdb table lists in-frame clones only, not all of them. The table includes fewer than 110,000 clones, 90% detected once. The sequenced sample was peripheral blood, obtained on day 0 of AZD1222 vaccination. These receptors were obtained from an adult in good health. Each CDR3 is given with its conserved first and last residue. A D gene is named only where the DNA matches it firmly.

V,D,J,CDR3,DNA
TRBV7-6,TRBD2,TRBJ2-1,CASSLSGGANNEQFF,TGTGCCAGCAGCTTATCCGGGGGGGCCAACAATGAGCAGTTCTTC
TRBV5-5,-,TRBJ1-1,CASSLGPATEAFF,TGTGCCAGCAGCTTGGGTCCTGCCACTGAAGCTTTCTTT
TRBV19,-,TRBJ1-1,CASKDTGNTEAFF,TGTGCCAGTAAGGACACCGGGAACACTGAAGCTTTCTTT
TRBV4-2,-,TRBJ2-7,CASSQSGEAYEQYF,TGTGCCAGCAGCCAATCTGGGGAGGCCTACGAGCAGTACTTC
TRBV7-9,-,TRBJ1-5,CASSLVGNQPQHF,TGTGCCAGCAGCTTAGTAGGGAACCAGCCCCAGCATTTT
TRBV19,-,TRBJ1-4,CASKVNENEKLFF,TGTGCCAGTAAGGTGAATGAGAATGAAAAACTGTTTTTT
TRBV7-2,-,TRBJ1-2,CASSLGRRGFYGYTF,TGTGCCAGCAGCTTAGGTCGTAGGGGGTTCTATGGCTACACCTTC
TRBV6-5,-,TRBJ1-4,CASSYSHRANEKLFF,TGTGCCAGCAGTTACTCGCACAGGGCCAATGAAAAACTGTTTTTT
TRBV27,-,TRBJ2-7,CASSLRGPGYEQYF,TGTGCCAGCAGTCTCAGGGGTCCAGGGTACGAGCAGTACTTC
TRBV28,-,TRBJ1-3,CASFPHGSGNTIYF,TGTGCCAGCTTTCCCCACGGCTCTGGAAACACCATATATTTT
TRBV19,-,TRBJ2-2,CASSGQGEATGELFF,TGTGCCAGTAGTGGTCAAGGGGAGGCCACCGGGGAGCTGTTTTTT
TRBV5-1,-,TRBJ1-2,CASRAEDSYGYTF,TGCGCCAGCAGGGCCGAGGACTCCTATGGCTACACCTTC
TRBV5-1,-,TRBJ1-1,CASSFQGTDTEAFF,TGCGCCAGCAGCTTTCAGGGGACTGACACTGAAGCTTTCTTT
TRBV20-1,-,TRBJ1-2,CSVMTDGYTF,TGCAGTGTCATGACGGATGGCTACACCTTC
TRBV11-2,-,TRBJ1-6,CASSLWDNFLHF,TGTGCCAGCAGCTTATGGGACAATTTCCTCCACTTT
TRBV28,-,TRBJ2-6,CASRQLTGSGSGANVLTF,TGTGCCAGCAGACAGCTCACAGGGAGTGGCTCTGGGGCCAACGTCCTGACTTTC